This TCR beta chain was sequenced in a study of cytomegalovirus exposure and HLA in healthy donors. Study findings and constraints: As was reported, the classifier diagnosed cytomegalovirus status with high specificity and sensitivity.

Assay: immunoSEQ multiplex PCR; the TCRdb copy retains only in-frame clones and omits some. The table includes 150,000 or so clones, around nine tenths detected once. Regarding this clone: Its antigen is not identified.

The receptor was isolated from a man aged 18 to 35 in good health and CMV-seropositive. Sample: PBMCs.

CDR3 nucleotides: TGTGCCAGCAGTTACCCCGGGACAGGCGTTGGGCAGCAGTACTTC. Encoded protein: CASSYPGTGVGQQYF. The genes are TRBV27 and TRBJ2-7; 8 bases are a match to TRBD1. The trim removed 4 bases at V and 8 bases at J, leaving 13 bases unmatched. The CDR3 runs 15 residues. Germline CDR1 is MNHEY and CDR2 is SMNVEV (reference sequence).